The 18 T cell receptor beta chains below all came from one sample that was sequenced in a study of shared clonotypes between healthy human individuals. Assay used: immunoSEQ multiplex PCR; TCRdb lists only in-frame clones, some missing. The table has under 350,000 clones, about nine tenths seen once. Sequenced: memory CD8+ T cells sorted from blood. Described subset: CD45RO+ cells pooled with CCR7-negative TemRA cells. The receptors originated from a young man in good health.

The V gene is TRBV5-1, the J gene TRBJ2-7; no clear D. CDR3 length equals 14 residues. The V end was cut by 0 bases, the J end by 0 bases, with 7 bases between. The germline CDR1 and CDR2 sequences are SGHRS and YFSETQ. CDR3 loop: CASSLGLISYEQYF. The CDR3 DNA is TGCGCCAGCAGCTTGGGTCTTATCTCCTACGAGCAGTACTTC.

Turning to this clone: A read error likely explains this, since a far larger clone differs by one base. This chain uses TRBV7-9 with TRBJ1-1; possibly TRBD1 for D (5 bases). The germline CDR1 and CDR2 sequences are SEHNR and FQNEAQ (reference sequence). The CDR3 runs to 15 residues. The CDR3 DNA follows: TGTGACAGCAGCTCGTCGGGGCCCGGGGACACTGAAGCTTTCTTT. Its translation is CDSSSSGPGDTEAFF. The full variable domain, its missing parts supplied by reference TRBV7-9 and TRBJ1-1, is DTGVSQNPRHKITKRGQNVTFRCDPISEHNRLYWYRQTLGQGPEFLTYFQNEAQLEKSRLLSDRFSAERPKGSFSTLEIQRTEQGDSAMYLCDSSSSGPGDTEAFFGQGTRLTVV.

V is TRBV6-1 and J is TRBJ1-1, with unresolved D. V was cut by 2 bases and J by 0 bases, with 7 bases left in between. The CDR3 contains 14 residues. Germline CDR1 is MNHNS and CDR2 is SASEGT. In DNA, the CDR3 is TGTGCCAGCAGTGAACTGGGAGTGAACACTGAAGCTTTCTTT. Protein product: CASSELGVNTEAFF.

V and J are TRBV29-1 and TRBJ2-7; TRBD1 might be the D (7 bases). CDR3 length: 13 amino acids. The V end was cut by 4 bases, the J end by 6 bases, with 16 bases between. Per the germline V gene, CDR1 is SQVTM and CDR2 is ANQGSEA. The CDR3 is CSVAWQGGREQYF. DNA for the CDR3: TGCAGCGTTGCCTGGCAGGGGGGACGCGAGCAGTACTTC.

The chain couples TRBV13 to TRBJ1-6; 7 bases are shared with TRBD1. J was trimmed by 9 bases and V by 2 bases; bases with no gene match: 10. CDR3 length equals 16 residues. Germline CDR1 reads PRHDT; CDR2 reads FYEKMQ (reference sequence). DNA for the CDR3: TGTGCCAGCAGCTTAACCGGATCAGGGGGTGGTTCACCCCTCCACTTT. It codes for CASSLTGSGGGSPLHF.

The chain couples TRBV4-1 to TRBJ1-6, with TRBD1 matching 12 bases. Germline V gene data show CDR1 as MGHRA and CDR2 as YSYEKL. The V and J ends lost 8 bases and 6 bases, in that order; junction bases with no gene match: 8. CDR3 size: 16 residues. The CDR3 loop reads CASSPGTGGLNSPLHF. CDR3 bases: TGCGCCAGCTCCCCCGGGACAGGGGGCCTTAATTCACCCCTCCACTTT.

DNA for the CDR3: TGTGCCAAGCGGACTAGAACCAACGAGCAGTACTTC. It yields the protein CAKRTRTNEQYF. The chain couples TRBV2 to TRBJ2-7; 7 bases align to TRBD2. After removal of 10 bases from V and 5 bases from J, the junction contained 8 bases not matched to a gene. Germline V gene data show CDR1 as SNHLY and CDR2 as FYNNEI. This CDR3 is built from 12 residues.

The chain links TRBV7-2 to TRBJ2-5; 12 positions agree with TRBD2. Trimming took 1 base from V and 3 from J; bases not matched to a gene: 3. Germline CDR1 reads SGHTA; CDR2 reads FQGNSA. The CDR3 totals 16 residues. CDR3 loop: CASSLEASGGEETQYF. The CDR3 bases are TGTGCCAGCAGCTTAGAAGCTAGCGGGGGGGAAGAGACCCAGTACTTC. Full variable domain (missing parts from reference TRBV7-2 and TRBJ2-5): GAGVSQSPSNKVTEKGKDVELRCDPISGHTALYWYRQSLGQGLEFLIYFQGNSAPDKSGLPSDRFSAERTGGSVSTLTIQRTQQEDSAVYLCASSLEASGGEETQYFGPGTRLLVL.

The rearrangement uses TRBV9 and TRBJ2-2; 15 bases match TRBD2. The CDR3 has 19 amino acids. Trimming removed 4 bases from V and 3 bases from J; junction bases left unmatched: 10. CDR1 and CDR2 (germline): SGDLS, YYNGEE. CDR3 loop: CASSRYGLAGGGDTGELFF. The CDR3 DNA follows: TGTGCCAGCAGCCGCTATGGACTAGCGGGAGGGGGTGACACCGGGGAGCTGTTTTTT.

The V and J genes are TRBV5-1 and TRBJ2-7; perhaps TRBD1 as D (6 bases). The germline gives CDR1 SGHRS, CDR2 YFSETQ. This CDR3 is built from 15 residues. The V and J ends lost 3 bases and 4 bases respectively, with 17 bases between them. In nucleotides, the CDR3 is TGCGCCAGCAGCTGGTTAACAGGGTATGATTACGAGCAGTACTTC. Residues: CASSWLTGYDYEQYF.

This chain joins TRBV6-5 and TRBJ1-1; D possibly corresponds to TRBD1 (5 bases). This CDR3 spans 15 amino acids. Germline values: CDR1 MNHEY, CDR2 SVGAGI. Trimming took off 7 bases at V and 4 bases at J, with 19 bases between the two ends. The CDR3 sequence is CASTLTGGWGTEAFF. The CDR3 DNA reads TGTGCCAGCACCCTCACAGGAGGCTGGGGCACTGAAGCTTTCTTT.

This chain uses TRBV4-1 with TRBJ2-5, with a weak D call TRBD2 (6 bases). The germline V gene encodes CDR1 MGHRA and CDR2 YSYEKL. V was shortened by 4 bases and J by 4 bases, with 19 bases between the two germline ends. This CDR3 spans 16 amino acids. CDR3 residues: CASSRPGLRSGETQYF. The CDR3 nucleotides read TGCGCCAGCAGCCGTCCGGGACTCCGGTCGGGAGAGACCCAGTACTTC.

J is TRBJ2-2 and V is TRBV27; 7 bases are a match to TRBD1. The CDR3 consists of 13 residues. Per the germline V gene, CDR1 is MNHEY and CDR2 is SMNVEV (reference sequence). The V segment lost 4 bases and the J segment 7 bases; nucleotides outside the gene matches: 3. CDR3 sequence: CASSSGGYGELFF. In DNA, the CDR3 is TGTGCCAGCAGTTCAGGGGGTTACGGGGAGCTGTTTTTT.

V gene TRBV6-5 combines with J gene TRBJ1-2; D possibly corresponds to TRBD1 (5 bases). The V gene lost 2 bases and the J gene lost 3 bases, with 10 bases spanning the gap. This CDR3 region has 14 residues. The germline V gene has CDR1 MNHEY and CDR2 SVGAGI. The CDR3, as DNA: TGTGCCAGCAGTTACGGCGACAGAGACTATGGCTACACCTTC. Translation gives CASSYGDRDYGYTF.

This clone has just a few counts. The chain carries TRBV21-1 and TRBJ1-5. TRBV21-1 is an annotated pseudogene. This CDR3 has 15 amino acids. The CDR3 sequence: CASSKVERANQPQHF. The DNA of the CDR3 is TGTGCCAGCAGCAAAGTAGAGAGGGCTAATCAGCCCCAGCATTTT.

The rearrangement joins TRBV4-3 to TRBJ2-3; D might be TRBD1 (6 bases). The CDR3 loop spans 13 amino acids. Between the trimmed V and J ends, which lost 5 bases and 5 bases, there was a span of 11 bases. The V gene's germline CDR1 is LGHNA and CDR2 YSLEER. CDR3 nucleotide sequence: TGCGCCAGCAGCATCCGCAGGGGAGATACGCAGTATTTT. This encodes CASSIRRGDTQYF.

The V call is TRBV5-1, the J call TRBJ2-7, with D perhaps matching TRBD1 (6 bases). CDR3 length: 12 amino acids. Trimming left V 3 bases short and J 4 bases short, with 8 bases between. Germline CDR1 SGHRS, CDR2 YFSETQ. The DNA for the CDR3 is TGCGCCAGCAGCTGGGACAAGTACGAGCAGTACTTC. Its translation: CASSWDKYEQYF. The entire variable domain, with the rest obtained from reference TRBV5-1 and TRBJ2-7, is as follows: KAGVTQTPRYLIKTRGQQVTLSCSPISGHRSVSWYQQTPGQGLQFLFEYFSETQRNKGNFPGRFSGRQFSNSRSEMNVSTLELGDSALYLCASSWDKYEQYFGPGTRLTVT.

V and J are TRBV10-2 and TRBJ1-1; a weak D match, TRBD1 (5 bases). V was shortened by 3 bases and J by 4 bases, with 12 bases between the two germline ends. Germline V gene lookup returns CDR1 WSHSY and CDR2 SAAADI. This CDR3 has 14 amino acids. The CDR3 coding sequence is TGCGCCAGCAGTGATCCAGGGCTTGGCACTGAAGCTTTCTTT. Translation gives CASSDPGLGTEAFF.